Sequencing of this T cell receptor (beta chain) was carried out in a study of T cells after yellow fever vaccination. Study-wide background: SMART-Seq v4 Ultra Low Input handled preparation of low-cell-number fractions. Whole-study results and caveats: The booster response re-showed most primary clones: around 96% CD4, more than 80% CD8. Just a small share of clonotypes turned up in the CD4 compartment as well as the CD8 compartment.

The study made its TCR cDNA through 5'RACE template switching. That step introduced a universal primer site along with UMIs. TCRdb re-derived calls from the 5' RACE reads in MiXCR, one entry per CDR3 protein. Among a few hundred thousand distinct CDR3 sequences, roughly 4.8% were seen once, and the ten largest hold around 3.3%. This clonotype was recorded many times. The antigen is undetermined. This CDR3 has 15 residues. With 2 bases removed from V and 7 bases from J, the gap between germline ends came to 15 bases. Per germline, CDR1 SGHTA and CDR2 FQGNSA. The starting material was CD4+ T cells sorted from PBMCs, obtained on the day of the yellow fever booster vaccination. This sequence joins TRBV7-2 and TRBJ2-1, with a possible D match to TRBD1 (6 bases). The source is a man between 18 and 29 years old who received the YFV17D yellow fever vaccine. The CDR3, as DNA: TGTGCCAGCAGCTTACATCGTACAGGGAAAAATGAGCAGTTCTTC. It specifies CASSLHRTGKNEQFF.